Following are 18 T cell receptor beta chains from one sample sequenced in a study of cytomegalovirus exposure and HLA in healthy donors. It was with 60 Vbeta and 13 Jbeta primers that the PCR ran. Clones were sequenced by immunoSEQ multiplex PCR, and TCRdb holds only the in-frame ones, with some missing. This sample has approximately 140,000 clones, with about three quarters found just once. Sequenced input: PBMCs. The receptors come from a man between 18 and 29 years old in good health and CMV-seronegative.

The CDR3 DNA is TGTGCCAGCTCACCCGGGACTACCCACTACGAGCAGTACTTC. Its translation is CASSPGTTHYEQYF. This sequence joins TRBV18 and TRBJ2-5, with 7 bases fitting TRBD2. TRBJ2-7 matches the DNA end more closely, so the J call is doubtful. Per germline, CDR1 KGHSH and CDR2 LQKENI. The length of the CDR3 is 14 residues.

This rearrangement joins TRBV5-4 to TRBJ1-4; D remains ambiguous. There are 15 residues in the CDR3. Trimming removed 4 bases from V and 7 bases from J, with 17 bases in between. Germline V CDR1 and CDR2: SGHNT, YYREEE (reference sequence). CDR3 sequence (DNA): TGTGCCAGCAGCCCAGGAACCCTGCAAGGTGAAAAACTGTTTTTT. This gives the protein CASSPGTLQGEKLFF.

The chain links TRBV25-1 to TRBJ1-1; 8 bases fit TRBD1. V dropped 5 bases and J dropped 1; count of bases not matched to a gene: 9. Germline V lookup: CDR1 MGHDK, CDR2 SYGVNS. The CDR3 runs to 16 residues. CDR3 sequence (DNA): TGTGCCAGCAGTCCCCGGACAGGGACTCAGAACACTGAAGCTTTCTTT. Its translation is CASSPRTGTQNTEAFF.

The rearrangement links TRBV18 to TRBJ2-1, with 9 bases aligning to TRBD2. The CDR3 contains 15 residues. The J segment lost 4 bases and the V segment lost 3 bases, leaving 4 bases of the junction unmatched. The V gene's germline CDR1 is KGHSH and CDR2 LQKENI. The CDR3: CASSPLAGLYNEQFF. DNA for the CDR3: TGTGCCAGCTCACCCCTAGCGGGATTATACAATGAGCAGTTCTTC. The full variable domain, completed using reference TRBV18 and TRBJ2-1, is NAGVMQNPRHLVRRRGQEARLRCSPMKGHSHVYWYRQLPEEGLKFMVYLQKENIIDESGMPKERFSAEFPKEGPSILRIQQVVRGDSAAYFCASSPLAGLYNEQFFGPGTRLTVL.

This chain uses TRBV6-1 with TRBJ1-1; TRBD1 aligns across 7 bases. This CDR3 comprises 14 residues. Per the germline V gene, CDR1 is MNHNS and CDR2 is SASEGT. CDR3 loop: CDTRGGAGFSEAFF. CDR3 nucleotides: TGTGACACGAGAGGGGGCGCGGGATTCTCTGAAGCTTTCTTT.

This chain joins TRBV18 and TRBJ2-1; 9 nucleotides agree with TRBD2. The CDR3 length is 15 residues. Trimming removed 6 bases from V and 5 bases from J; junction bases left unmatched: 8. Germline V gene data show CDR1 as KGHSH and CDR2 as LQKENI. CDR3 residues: CASSPGSGRHNEQFF. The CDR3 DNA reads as TGTGCCAGCTCCCCCGGAAGCGGGAGGCACAATGAGCAGTTCTTC.

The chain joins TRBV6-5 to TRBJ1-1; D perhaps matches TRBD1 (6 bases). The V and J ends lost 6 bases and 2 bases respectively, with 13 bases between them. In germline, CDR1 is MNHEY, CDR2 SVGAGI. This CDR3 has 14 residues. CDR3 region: CASSEGGINTEAFF. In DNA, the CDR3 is TGTGCCAGCAGCGAAGGGGGAATAAACACTGAAGCTTTCTTT.

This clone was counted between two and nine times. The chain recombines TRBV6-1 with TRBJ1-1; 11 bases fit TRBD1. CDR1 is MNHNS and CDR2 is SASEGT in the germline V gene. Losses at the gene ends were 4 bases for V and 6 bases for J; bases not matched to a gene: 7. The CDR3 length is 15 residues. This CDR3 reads CASSGSGTGGAEAFF. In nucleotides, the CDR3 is TGTGCCAGCAGTGGGTCCGGGACAGGGGGGGCTGAAGCTTTCTTT.

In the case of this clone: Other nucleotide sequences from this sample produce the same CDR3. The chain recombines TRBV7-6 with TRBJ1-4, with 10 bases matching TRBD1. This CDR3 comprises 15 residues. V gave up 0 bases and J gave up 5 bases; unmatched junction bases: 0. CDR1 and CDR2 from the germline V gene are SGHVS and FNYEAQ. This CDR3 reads CASSLAGQGNEKLFF. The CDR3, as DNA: TGTGCCAGCAGCTTAGCGGGACAGGGGAATGAAAAACTGTTTTTT.

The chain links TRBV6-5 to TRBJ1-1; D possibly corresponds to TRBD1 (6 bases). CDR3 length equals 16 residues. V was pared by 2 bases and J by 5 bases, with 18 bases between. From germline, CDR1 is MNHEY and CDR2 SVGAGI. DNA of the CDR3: TGTGCCAGCAGTTACACATCCAGGGGCGTCGGTACTGAAGCTTTCTTT. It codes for CASSYTSRGVGTEAFF.

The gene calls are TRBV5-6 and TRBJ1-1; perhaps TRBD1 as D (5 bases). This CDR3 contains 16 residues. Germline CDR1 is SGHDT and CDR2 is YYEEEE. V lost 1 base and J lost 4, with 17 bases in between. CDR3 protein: CASSLFRGIASTEAFF. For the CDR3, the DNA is TGTGCCAGCAGCTTGTTCCGGGGGATAGCGAGCACTGAAGCTTTCTTT.

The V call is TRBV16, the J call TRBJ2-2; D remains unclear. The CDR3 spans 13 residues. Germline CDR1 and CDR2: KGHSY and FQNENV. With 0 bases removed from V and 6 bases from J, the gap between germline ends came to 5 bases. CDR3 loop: CASSQSTPGELFF. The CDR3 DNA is TGTGCCAGCAGCCAATCGACTCCCGGGGAGCTGTTTTTT.

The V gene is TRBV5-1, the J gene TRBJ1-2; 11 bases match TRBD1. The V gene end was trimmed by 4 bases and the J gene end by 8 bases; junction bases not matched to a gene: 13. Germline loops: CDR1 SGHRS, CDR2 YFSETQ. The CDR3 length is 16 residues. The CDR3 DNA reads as TGCGCCAGCAGCCCTGGCGGAACGGGACAGGGGGGCGGCTACACCTTC. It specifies CASSPGGTGQGGGYTF.

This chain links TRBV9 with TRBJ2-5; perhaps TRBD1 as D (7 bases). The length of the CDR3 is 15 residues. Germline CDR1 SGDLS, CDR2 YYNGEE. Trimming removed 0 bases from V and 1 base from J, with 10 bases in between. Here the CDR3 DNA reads TGTGCCAGCAGCGTAGGACAGGGACTCCAAGAGACCCAGTACTTC. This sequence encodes CASSVGQGLQETQYF.

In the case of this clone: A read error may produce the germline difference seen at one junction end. CDR3 sequence (DNA): TGTGTCAGCAGCCAGGACAGGCTGGGCGGGGAGCTGTTTTTT. Translation: CVSSQDRLGGELFF. This chain links TRBV7-2 with TRBJ2-2, with 7 bases that match TRBD1. CDR3 size: 14 residues. From germline, CDR1 is SGHTA and CDR2 FQGNSA.

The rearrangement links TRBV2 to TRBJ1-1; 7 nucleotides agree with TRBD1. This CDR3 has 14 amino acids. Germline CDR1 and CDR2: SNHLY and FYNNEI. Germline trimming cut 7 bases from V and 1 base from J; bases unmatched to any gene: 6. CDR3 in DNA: TGTGCCAGCACAGGGGGACCGTGGAACACTGAAGCTTTCTTT. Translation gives CASTGGPWNTEAFF.

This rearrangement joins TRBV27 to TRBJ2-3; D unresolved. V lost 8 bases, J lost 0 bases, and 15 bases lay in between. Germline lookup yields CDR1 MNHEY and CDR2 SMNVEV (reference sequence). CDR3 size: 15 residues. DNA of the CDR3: TGTGCCAGCCTCCTCCTAATCTCTAGCACAGATACGCAGTATTTT. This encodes CASLLLISSTDTQYF.

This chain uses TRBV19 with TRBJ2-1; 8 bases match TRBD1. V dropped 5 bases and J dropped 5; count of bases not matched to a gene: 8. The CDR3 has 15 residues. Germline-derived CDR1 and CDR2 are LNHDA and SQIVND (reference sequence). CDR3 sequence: CASSARRGQNNEQFF. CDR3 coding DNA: TGTGCCAGTAGTGCCCGCAGGGGGCAAAACAATGAGCAGTTCTTC.